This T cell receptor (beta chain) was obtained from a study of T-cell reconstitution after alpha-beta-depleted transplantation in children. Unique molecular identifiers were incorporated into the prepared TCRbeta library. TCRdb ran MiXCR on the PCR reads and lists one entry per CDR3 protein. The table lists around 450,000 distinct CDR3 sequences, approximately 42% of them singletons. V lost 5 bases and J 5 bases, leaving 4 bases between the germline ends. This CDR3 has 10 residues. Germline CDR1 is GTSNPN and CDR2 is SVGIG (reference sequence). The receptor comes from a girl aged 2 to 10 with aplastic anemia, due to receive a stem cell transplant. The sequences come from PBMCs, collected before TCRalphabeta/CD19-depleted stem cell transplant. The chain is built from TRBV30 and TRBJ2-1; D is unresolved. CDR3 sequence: CAWGHNEQFF. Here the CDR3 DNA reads TGTGCCTGGGGACACAATGAGCAGTTCTTC.